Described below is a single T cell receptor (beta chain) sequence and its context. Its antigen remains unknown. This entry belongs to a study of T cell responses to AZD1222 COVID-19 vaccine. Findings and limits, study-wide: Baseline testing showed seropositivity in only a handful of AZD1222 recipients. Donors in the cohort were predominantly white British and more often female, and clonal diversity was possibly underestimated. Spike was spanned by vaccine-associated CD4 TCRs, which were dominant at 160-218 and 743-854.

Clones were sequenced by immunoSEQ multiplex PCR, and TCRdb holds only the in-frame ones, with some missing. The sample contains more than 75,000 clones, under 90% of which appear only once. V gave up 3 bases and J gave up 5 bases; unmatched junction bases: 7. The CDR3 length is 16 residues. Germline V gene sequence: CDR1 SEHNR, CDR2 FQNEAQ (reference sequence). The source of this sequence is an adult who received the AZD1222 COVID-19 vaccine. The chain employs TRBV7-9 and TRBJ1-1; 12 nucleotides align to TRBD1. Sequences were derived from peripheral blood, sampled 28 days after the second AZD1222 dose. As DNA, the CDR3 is TGTGCCAGCAGCTTGGGACAGGGGGCGTTTTGGACTGAAGCTTTCTTT. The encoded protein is CASSLGQGAFWTEAFF.